A single sample gave rise to the 21 T cell receptor beta chains below, sequenced in a study of blood T cell repertoires in COVID-19. Clones were sequenced by immunoSEQ multiplex PCR, and TCRdb holds only the in-frame ones, with some missing. The table lists more than 200,000 clones, approximately 84% of them singletons, with less than 2% in the top ten. The source material was PBMCs or T cells enriched from blood (not recorded which). These TCRs come from a man aged 60-69 years who had recovered from COVID-19.

The chain recombines TRBV10-3 with TRBJ1-2; no reliable D call. The V and J ends lost 0 bases and 4 bases respectively, with 9 bases between them. The CDR3 sequence is 14 residues long. The germline gives CDR1 ENHRY, CDR2 SYGVKD. CDR3 bases: TGTGCCATCAGTGAGTCCGAAGTCAGCTATGGCTACACCTTC. As protein: CAISESEVSYGYTF.

This clone was picked up one time. The chain carries TRBV6-5 and TRBJ1-6; 8 bases map to TRBD1. CDR1 and CDR2 (germline): MNHEY, SVGAGI. With V trimmed by 4 bases and J by 8 bases, 4 bases remained unmatched. The CDR3 totals 14 residues. Here the CDR3 DNA reads TGTGCCAGCAGTTCTACAGGGGGGTATTCACCCCTCCACTTT. Amino acids: CASSSTGGYSPLHF.

DNA for the CDR3: TGTGCCAGCAGTTGGCGGGCGGGGACCGGGGAGCTGTTTTTT. Translated: CASSWRAGTGELFF. The chain uses TRBV27 and TRBJ2-2, with a possible D match to TRBD2 (6 bases). This CDR3 spans 14 amino acids. The germline gives CDR1 MNHEY, CDR2 SMNVEV (reference sequence). The germline V and J ends were trimmed by 4 bases and 5 bases, with 11 bases remaining between them.

The genes are TRBV11-2 and TRBJ2-1; 8 bases match TRBD2. The CDR3 length is 18 residues. J was trimmed by 0 bases and V by 2 bases; bases with no gene match: 9. Germline V gives CDR1 SGHAT, CDR2 FQNNGV. The CDR3 loop is CASSLYFTSGDSYNEQFF. The DNA of the CDR3 is TGTGCCAGCAGCTTATACTTCACTAGCGGCGACTCCTACAATGAGCAGTTCTTC.

CDR3 sequence (DNA): TGTGCCAGCAGCGGGACTGGGCGGGGGAATGAGCAGTTCTTC. This translates into CASSGTGRGNEQFF. The V and J genes are TRBV9 and TRBJ2-1; 7 bases agree with TRBD2. With 3 bases clipped from V and 7 bases from J, the junction kept 7 bases outside the gene matches. The CDR3 extends over 14 amino acids. Germline-derived CDR1 and CDR2 are SGDLS and YYNGEE.

This chain joins TRBV6-2 or TRBV6-3 and TRBJ2-7; 10 nucleotides match TRBD1. CDR3 length: 15 residues. The germline CDR1 and CDR2 sequences are MNHEY and SVGEGT. Trimming removed 5 bases from V and 4 bases from J; junction bases left unmatched: 8. The CDR3, as DNA: TGTGCCAGCAGTCGGCCGGACAGGGGGACGTACGAGCAGTACTTC. Protein product: CASSRPDRGTYEQYF.

The chain combines TRBV3-1 (or the pseudogene TRBV3-2) with TRBJ1-2, with 9 nucleotides matching TRBD1. Germline V CDR1 and CDR2: LGHDT, YNNKEL (reference sequence). Trimming cost V 4 bases and J 4 bases; bases outside gene matches: 1. The CDR3 is 13 residues long. Here the CDR3 reads CASSPTGGYGYTF. CDR3 DNA sequence: TGTGCCAGCAGCCCGACAGGGGGCTATGGCTACACCTTC.

V usage is TRBV4-2 and J usage is TRBJ1-2; D gene uncertain. The V gene's germline CDR1 is LGHNA and CDR2 YNFKEQ. The CDR3 extends over 12 amino acids. V was clipped by 0 bases and J by 7 bases, with 6 bases between them. The CDR3 protein is CASSQEAGGYTF. In nucleotides, the CDR3 is TGTGCCAGCAGCCAAGAGGCTGGTGGCTACACCTTC.

In the case of this clone: Distinct nucleotide sequences in the sample also encode this CDR3. This chain links TRBV29-1 with TRBJ1-1; no clear D gene. Trimming removed 4 bases from V and 3 bases from J, with 6 bases in between. The CDR3 consists of 11 residues. Germline V lookup: CDR1 SQVTM, CDR2 ANQGSEA. The CDR3 bases are TGCAGCGTTGTGAGGGACACTGAAGCTTTCTTT. Its protein is CSVVRDTEAFF.

The chain employs TRBV30 and TRBJ1-4; D gene ambiguous. The CDR3 is made up of 12 amino acids. The V end was cut by 0 bases, the J end by 4 bases, with 3 bases between. The V gene's germline CDR1 is GTSNPN and CDR2 SVGIG (reference sequence). DNA of the CDR3: TGTGCCTGGAGTGTACTTAATGAAAAACTGTTTTTT. Protein: CAWSVLNEKLFF.

The table lists this clone with a count of one. One junction end does not reproduce the germline sequence, and a read error may be involved. This chain connects TRBV6-5 to TRBJ2-3; possibly TRBD2 for D (6 bases). CDR1 and CDR2 (germline): MNHEY, SVGAGI. The CDR3 is made up of 15 amino acids. This CDR3 reads CASTDWGVASETQYF. The CDR3, as DNA: TGTGCCAGCACCGATTGGGGGGTAGCTTCAGAGACGCAGTATTTT.

The V and J genes are TRBV6-5 and TRBJ1-3; D remains ambiguous. The CDR3 loop spans 14 amino acids. V lost 2 bases and J 1 base, leaving 6 bases between the germline ends. The germline V gene has CDR1 MNHEY and CDR2 SVGAGI. The CDR3 is CASSYGPSGNTIYF. DNA for the CDR3: TGTGCCAGCAGTTACGGCCCGTCTGGAAACACCATATATTTT.

The chain has TRBV7-8 and TRBJ1-6; TRBD1 matches 7 bases. The CDR3 spans 17 residues. J was trimmed by 3 bases and V by 1 base; bases with no gene match: 6. Germline assignment: CDR1 SGHVS and CDR2 FQNEAQ. This CDR3 is CASSLDAGGFYNSPLHF. Written as DNA, the CDR3 is TGTGCCAGCAGCTTAGACGCAGGGGGTTTCTATAATTCACCCCTCCACTTT.

The V call is TRBV7-6, the J call TRBJ2-7, with no clear D. Trimming cost V 1 base and J 4 bases, with 11 bases left between them. Germline V gene sequence: CDR1 SGHVS, CDR2 FNYEAQ. This CDR3 is 14 amino acids long. The CDR3 sequence is CASSLGAVVYEQYF. CDR3 nucleotide sequence: TGTGCCAGCAGCTTAGGGGCAGTTGTTTACGAGCAGTACTTC.

V gene TRBV13 combines with J gene TRBJ1-2; TRBD1 agrees at 12 bases. With 5 bases clipped from V and 4 bases from J, the junction kept 5 bases outside the gene matches. The CDR3 extends over 15 amino acids. Germline V gene data show CDR1 as PRHDT and CDR2 as FYEKMQ (reference sequence). CDR3 coding DNA: TGTGCCAGCAGCAGCCGGGACAGGGGGCTCTATGGCTACACCTTC. It codes for CASSSRDRGLYGYTF.

The CDR3 DNA reads TGTGCCAGCAGCTTTTCTAGTGGCGGGGAGCTGTTTTTT. It yields the protein CASSFSSGGELFF. The genes are TRBV7-2 and TRBJ2-2; D not resolved. Germline V gene data show CDR1 as SGHTA and CDR2 as FQGNSA. This CDR3 region has 13 residues. V lost 3 bases and J lost 7, with 9 bases in between. The variable domain in full, completed from reference TRBV7-2 and TRBJ2-2, reads GAGVSQSPSNKVTEKGKDVELRCDPISGHTALYWYRQSLGQGLEFLIYFQGNSAPDKSGLPSDRFSAERTGGSVSTLTIQRTQQEDSAVYLCASSFSSGGELFFGEGSRLTVL.

The chain is built from TRBV7-2 and TRBJ2-1; the match to TRBD2 covers 15 bases. V shed 5 bases, J shed 4 bases, and the junction held 9 bases outside the gene matches. Germline V gene lookup returns CDR1 SGHTA and CDR2 FQGNSA. This CDR3 has 18 residues. The CDR3 loop is CASSPPGTSGGRYNEQFF. The CDR3 DNA follows: TGTGCCAGCAGCCCACCCGGGACTAGCGGGGGGAGATACAATGAGCAGTTCTTC.

This clone was found once. The chain links TRBV27 to TRBJ2-3; 7 nucleotides agree with TRBD1. Germline V lookup: CDR1 MNHEY, CDR2 SMNVEV (reference sequence). V shed 7 bases and J 8 bases; nucleotides not matched to a gene: 15. The CDR3 is made up of 15 amino acids. Here the CDR3 reads CASKKQGSTDFTQYF. In DNA, the CDR3 is TGTGCCAGCAAAAAACAGGGGTCCACCGATTTTACGCAGTATTTT.

This chain connects TRBV7-2 to TRBJ2-1, with 16 positions matching TRBD2. The ends lost 1 base at V and 15 bases at J; junction bases unmatched: 6. The CDR3 is made up of 15 amino acids. Germline CDR1 SGHTA, CDR2 FQGNSA. The CDR3 protein is CASSLDLGLAGGPFF. In DNA form, the CDR3 reads TGTGCCAGCAGCTTAGACCTGGGACTAGCGGGGGGGCCGTTCTTC.

The rearrangement uses TRBV18 and TRBJ2-7; 8 bases agree with TRBD1. This CDR3 region has 15 residues. Germline V gives CDR1 KGHSH, CDR2 LQKENI. Trimming removed 5 bases from V and 0 bases from J; junction bases left unmatched: 6. CDR3 bases: TGTGCCAGCTCAACGACAGGGGCCCCCTCCTACGAGCAGTACTTC. Its protein product is CASSTTGAPSYEQYF.

V and J are TRBV5-6 and TRBJ2-1; tentatively, D is TRBD2 (5 bases). CDR3 length equals 12 residues. Germline CDR1 reads SGHDT; CDR2 reads YYEEEE. V was shortened by 4 bases and J by 10 bases, with 12 bases between the two germline ends. The CDR3 protein is CASSPGVWEQFF. The CDR3 DNA reads as TGTGCCAGCAGCCCCGGGGTCTGGGAGCAGTTCTTC.